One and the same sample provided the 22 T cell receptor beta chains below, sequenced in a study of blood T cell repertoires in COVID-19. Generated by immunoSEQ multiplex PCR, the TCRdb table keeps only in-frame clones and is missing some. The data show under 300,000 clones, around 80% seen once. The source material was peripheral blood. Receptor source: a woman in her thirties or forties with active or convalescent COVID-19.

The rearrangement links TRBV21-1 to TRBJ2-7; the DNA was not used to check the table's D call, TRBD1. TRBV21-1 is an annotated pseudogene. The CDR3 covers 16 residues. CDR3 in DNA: TGTGCCAGCAGCAAAAGGACAGGGGGCGGTAACTACGAGCAGTACGTC. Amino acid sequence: CASSKRTGGGNYEQYV.

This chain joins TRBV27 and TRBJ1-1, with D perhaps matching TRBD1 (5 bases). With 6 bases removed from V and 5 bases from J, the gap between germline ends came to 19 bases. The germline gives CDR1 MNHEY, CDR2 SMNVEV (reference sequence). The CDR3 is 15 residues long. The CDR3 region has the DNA TGTGCCAGCAGGGGGGAAAAGGACGGGGGAACTGAAGCTTTCTTT. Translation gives CASRGEKDGGTEAFF.

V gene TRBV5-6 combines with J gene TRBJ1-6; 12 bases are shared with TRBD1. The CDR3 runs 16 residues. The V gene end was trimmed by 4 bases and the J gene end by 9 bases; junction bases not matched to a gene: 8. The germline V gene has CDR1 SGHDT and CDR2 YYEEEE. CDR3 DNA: TGTGCCAGCAGCACGGGGACAGGGGGCGAGATTTCACCCCTCCACTTT. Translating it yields CASSTGTGGEISPLHF.

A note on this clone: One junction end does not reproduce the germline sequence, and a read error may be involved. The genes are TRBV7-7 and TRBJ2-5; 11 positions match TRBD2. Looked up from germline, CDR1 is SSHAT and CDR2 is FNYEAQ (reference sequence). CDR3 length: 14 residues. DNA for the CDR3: TGTGCTAGCAGCCCAAGGACTAGCGGGCTTGCCCAGTACTTC. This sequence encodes CASSPRTSGLAQYF.

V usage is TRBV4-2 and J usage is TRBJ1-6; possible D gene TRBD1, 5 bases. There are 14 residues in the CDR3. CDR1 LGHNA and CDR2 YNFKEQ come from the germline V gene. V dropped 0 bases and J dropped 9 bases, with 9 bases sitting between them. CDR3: CASSQDVGGSPLHF. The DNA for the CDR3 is TGTGCCAGCAGCCAAGATGTGGGGGGTTCACCCCTCCACTTT.

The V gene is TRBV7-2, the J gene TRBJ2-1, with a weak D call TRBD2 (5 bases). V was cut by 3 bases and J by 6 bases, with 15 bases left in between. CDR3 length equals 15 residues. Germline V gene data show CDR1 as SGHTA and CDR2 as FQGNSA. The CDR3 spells CASSFSSASFNEQFF. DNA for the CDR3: TGTGCCAGCAGCTTCTCGTCGGCTAGCTTCAATGAGCAGTTCTTC.

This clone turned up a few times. The CDR3 nucleotides are TGCGCCAGCAGCTCACATGGGGACACCAGCACAGATACGCAGTATTTT. Translation: CASSSHGDTSTDTQYF. The rearrangement uses TRBV5-1 and TRBJ2-3; D is possibly TRBD1 (6 bases). The CDR3 length is 16 residues. Looked up from germline, CDR1 is SGHRS and CDR2 is YFSETQ. V was cut by 3 bases and J by 0 bases, with 14 bases left in between.

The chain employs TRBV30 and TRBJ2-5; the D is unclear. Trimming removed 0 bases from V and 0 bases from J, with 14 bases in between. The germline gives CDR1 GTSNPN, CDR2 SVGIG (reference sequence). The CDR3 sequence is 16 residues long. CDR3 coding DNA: TGTGCCTGGAGTGTACCGGTTAGCCTGTACCAAGAGACCCAGTACTTC. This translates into CAWSVPVSLYQETQYF. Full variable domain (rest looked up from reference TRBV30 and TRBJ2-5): SQTIHQWPATLVQPVGSPLSLECTVEGTSNPNLYWYRQAAGRGLQLLFYSVGIGQISSEVPQNLSASRPQDRQFILSSKKLLLSDSGFYLCAWSVPVSLYQETQYFGPGTRLLVL.

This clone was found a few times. Here the CDR3 reads CAWRGPGGNEKLFF. The CDR3 DNA reads TGTGCCTGGAGGGGGCCAGGGGGCAATGAAAAACTGTTTTTT. The V and J genes are TRBV30 and TRBJ1-4, with TRBD1 identical over 8 bases. The CDR3 has 14 residues. Germline assignment: CDR1 GTSNPN and CDR2 SVGIG (reference sequence). The V segment lost 3 bases and the J segment 5 bases; nucleotides outside the gene matches: 5.

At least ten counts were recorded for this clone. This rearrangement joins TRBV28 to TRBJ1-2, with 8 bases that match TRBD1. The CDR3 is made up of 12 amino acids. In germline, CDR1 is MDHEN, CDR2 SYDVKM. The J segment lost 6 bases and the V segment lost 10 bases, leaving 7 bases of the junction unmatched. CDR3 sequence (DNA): TGTGCCACGGAGGACAGGGTGGATGGCTACACCTTC. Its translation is CATEDRVDGYTF.

DNA for the CDR3: TGTGCCAGCAGCTCTACTAGCGGGGGGTGGCGGGAGCAGTTCTTC. Its protein is CASSSTSGGWREQFF. The rearrangement links TRBV6-5 to TRBJ2-1; 12 nucleotides agree with TRBD2. The CDR3 loop spans 15 amino acids. J gave up 10 bases and V 6 bases, and 10 bases lay outside the gene matches. Germline V gives CDR1 MNHEY, CDR2 SVGAGI.

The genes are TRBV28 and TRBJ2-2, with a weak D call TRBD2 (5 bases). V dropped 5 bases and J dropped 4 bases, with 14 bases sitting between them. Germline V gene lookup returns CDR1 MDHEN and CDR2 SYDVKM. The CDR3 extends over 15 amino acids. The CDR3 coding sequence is TGTGCCAGCAGTAATCCTAGCCGAGTCACCGGGGAGCTGTTTTTT. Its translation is CASSNPSRVTGELFF.

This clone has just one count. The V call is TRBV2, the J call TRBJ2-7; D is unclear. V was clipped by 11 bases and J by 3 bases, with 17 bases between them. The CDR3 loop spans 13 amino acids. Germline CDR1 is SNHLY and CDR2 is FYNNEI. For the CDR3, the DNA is TGTGCCGGAAACCAGGCCGATGACTACGAGCAGTACTTC. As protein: CAGNQADDYEQYF.

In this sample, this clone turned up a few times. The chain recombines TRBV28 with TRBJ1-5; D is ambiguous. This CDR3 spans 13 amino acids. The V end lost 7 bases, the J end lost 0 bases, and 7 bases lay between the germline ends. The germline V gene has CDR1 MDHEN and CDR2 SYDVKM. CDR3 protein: CASTLTSNQPQHF. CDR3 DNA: TGTGCCAGCACCCTAACTAGCAATCAGCCCCAGCATTTT.

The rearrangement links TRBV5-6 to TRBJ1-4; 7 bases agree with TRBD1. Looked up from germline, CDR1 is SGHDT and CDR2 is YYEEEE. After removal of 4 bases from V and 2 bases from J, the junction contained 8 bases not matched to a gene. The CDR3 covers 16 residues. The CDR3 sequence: CASSRIKGATNEKLFF. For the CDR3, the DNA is TGTGCCAGCAGCCGTATAAAGGGGGCCACTAATGAAAAACTGTTTTTT. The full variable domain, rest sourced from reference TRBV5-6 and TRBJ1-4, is DAGVTQSPTHLIKTRGQQVTLRCSPKSGHDTVSWYQQALGQGPQFIFQYYEEEERQRGNFPDRFSGHQFPNYSSELNVNALLLGDSALYLCASSRIKGATNEKLFFGSGTQLSVL.

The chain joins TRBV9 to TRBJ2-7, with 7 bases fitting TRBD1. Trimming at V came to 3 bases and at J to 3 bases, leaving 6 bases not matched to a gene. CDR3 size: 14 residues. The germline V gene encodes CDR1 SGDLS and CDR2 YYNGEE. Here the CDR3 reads CASSAGQAYYEQYF. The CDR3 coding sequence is TGTGCCAGCAGCGCCGGACAGGCTTACTACGAGCAGTACTTC. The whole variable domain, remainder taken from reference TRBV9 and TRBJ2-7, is DSGVTQTPKHLITATGQRVTLRCSPRSGDLSVYWYQQSLDQGLQFLIQYYNGEERAKGNILERFSAQQFPDLHSELNLSSLELGDSALYFCASSAGQAYYEQYFGPGTRLTVT.

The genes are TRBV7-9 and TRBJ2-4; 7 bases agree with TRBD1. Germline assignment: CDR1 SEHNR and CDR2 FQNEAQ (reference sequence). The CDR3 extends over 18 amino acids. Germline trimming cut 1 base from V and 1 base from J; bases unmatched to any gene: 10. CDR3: CASSLGVLTGNAKNIQYF. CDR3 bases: TGTGCCAGCAGCTTAGGCGTTCTGACAGGGAATGCCAAAAACATTCAGTACTTC.

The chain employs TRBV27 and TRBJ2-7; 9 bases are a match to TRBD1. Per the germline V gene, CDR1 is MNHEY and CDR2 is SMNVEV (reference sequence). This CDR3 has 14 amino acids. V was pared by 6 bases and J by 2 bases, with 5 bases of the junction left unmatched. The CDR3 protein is CASRPRDRAYEQYF. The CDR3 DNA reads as TGTGCCAGCAGGCCTCGGGACAGGGCCTACGAGCAGTACTTC.

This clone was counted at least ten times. In nucleotides, the CDR3 is TGTGCCAGCAGTGAATCTAGTGCAGCTAACTATGGCTACACCTTC. This translates into CASSESSAANYGYTF. The chain is built from TRBV25-1 and TRBJ1-2; D is undetermined. The CDR3 runs to 15 residues. The germline V and J ends were trimmed by 1 base and 0 bases, with 9 bases remaining between them. Per germline, CDR1 MGHDK and CDR2 SYGVNS.

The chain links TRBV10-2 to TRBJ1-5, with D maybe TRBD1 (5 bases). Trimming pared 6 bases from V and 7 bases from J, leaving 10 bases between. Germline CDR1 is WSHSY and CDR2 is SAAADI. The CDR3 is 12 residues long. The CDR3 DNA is TGCGCCAGCAGGCCGGAGGGGCAGCCCCAGCATTTT. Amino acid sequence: CASRPEGQPQHF.

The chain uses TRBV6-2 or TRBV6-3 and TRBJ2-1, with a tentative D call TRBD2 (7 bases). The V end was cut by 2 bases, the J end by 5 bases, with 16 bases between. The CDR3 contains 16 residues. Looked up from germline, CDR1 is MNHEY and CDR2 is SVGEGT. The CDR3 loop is CASSYEVGGLHNEQFF. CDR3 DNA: TGTGCCAGCAGTTACGAGGTGGGGGGGCTCCACAATGAGCAGTTCTTC.

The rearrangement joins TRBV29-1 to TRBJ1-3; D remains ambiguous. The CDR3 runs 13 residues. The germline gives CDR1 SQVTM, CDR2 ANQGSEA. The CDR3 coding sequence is TGCAGTGGCGGGGAATCGTCTGGAAACACCATATATTTT. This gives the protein CSGGESSGNTIYF.